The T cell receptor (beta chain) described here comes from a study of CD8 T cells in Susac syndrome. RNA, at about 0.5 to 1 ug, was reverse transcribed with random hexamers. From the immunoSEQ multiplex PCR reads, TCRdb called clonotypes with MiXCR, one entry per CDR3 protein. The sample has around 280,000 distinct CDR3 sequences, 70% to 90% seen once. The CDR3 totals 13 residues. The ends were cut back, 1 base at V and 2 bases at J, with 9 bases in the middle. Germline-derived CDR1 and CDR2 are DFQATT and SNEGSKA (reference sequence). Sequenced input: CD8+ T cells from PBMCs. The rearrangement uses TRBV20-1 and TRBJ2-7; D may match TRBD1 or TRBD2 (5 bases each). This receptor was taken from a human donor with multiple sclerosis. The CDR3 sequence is CSARGGAPYEQYF. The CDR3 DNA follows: TGCAGTGCTAGAGGAGGGGCTCCCTACGAGCAGTACTTC.